This TCR beta chain was found in a study of blood T cell repertoires in COVID-19. In the source study's methods: Scientists estimated how many nucleated cells there were by amplifying reference gene primers. Clones were sequenced by immunoSEQ multiplex PCR, and TCRdb holds only the in-frame ones, with some missing. That table is the source of V, J and clone size, and D and trimming were worked out from the DNA. The data show some 270,000 clones, 75% to 90% seen once. The CDR3 sequence is 14 residues long. V shed 4 bases and J 4 bases; nucleotides not matched to a gene: 6. CDR1 is LNHNV, CDR2 YYDKDF, per germline (reference sequence).

The sequence derives from a middle-aged woman who had been exposed to COVID-19. The chain uses TRBV15 and TRBJ1-1; TRBD1 matches at 7 bases. Sample: PBMCs or T cells enriched from blood (not recorded which). The CDR3 loop is CATSKDRDRTEAFF. Here the CDR3 DNA reads TGTGCCACCAGCAAAGACAGGGATCGCACTGAAGCTTTCTTT. Full variable domain (outside the CDR3, taken from reference TRBV15 and TRBJ1-1): DAMVIQNPRYQVTQFGKPVTLSCSQTLNHNVMYWYQQKSSQAPKLLFHYYDKDFNNEADTPDNFQSRRPNTSFCFLDIRSPGLGDTAMYLCATSKDRDRTEAFFGQGTRLTVV.